This T cell receptor (beta chain) derives from a study of early T cells in non-severe SARS-CoV-2 infection. Overall study: Sequencing input comprised bulk RNA from unsorted whole blood; chain pairing was not available.

This clonotype was seen many times. Its antigen is as yet unknown. Individual cDNA molecules were tagged with unique molecular identifiers. From the 5' RACE reads, TCRdb called clonotypes with MiXCR, one entry per CDR3 protein. In the table there are tens of thousands of distinct CDR3 sequences, about 3.8% of which are singletons. Broader study findings: The matching step, a VDJdb search, favored anti-spike CD8 responses and missed private and CD4 specificities.

This TCR came from an adult who was a healthcare worker with PCR-confirmed SARS-CoV-2 infection or an uninfected control (not recorded which). Specimen: whole blood.

The chain's CDR3 is CSVDVGTGAYNEQFF. CDR3 nucleotides: TGCAGCGTTGATGTAGGCACAGGGGCCTACAATGAGCAGTTCTTC. V usage is TRBV29-1 and J usage is TRBJ2-1; 7 bases agree with TRBD1. This CDR3 has 15 residues. With 3 bases clipped from V and 2 bases from J, the junction kept 7 bases outside the gene matches. The germline V gene has CDR1 SQVTM and CDR2 ANQGSEA.